This TCR beta chain emerged from a study of T cells after yellow fever vaccination. Study summary: SMART-Seq v4 Ultra Low Input prepared the low-cell-number fractions.

A word on this clonotype: Its antigen is unknown.

This CDR3 region has 14 residues. V was pared by 6 bases and J by 2 bases, with 4 bases of the junction left unmatched. Germline CDR1 MNHNY, CDR2 SVGAGI (reference sequence). Study observations and caveats: Most primary-vaccination clones recurred post-booster (nearly 98% CD4, over 70% CD8).

TCRdb re-called the 5' RACE reads through MiXCR, storing one row per CDR3 protein. The sample records a few hundred thousand distinct CDR3 sequences, about 5.2% being singletons. This receptor was identified in a young man who received the YFV17D yellow fever vaccine. Sequenced here: CD4+ T cells sorted from PBMCs, sampled on the day of the yellow fever booster vaccination. The V and J genes are TRBV6-6 and TRBJ1-5; 7 nucleotides line up with TRBD1. The CDR3: CASRLTGGNQPQHF. Here the CDR3 DNA reads TGTGCCAGCAGGCTAACAGGGGGCAATCAGCCCCAGCATTTT.